Each of the 16 T cell receptor beta chains below was sequenced from the same sample in a study of blood T cell repertoires in COVID-19. Here immunoSEQ multiplex PCR was the method, and the copy in TCRdb shows in-frame clones only, minus some. The sample shows hundreds of thousands of clones, 80% to 90% of them seen only once. The specimen was peripheral blood. These receptors all come from a woman aged 25 to 39 with COVID-19, enrolled during active disease.

V and J are TRBV24-1 and TRBJ2-7; 9 bases are shared with TRBD1. There are 15 residues in the CDR3. The V gene's germline CDR1 is KGHDR and CDR2 SFDVKD. With V trimmed by 6 bases and J by 5 bases, 10 bases remained unmatched. The CDR3 loop is CATSPRDREKDEQYV. For the CDR3, the DNA is TGTGCCACCAGTCCCCGGGACAGGGAAAAGGACGAGCAGTACGTC.

The J gene is TRBJ2-1, the V gene TRBV19; D unclear. This CDR3 spans 13 amino acids. The germline V gene has CDR1 LNHDA and CDR2 SQIVND (reference sequence). The V gene lost 2 bases and the J gene lost 7 bases, with 9 bases spanning the gap. CDR3 sequence (DNA): TGTGCCAGTAGTATACAAATGCGTAATGAGCAGTTCTTC. It is translated as CASSIQMRNEQFF.

The V gene is TRBV7-4, the J gene TRBJ2-1; TRBD1 matches at 9 bases. With 5 bases clipped from V and 2 bases from J, the junction kept 7 bases outside the gene matches. Germline CDR1 and CDR2: SGHVT and SQSDAQ. This CDR3 has 16 amino acids. CDR3 DNA: TGTGCCAGCAGCGCTCGGACAGGGGCTACCTACAATGAGCAGTTCTTC. Translating gives CASSARTGATYNEQFF.

The chain uses TRBV19 and TRBJ2-1; TRBD1 matches at 8 bases. From germline, CDR1 is LNHDA and CDR2 SQIVND (reference sequence). The CDR3 totals 14 residues. With 8 bases clipped from V and 9 bases from J, the junction kept 12 bases outside the gene matches. CDR3 DNA: TGTGCCAGTGCTTGGGGCAGGGGGCCGGGTGAGCAGTTCTTC. Residues: CASAWGRGPGEQFF.

The chain employs TRBV24-1 and TRBJ2-7; the match to TRBD1 covers 11 bases. J lost 4 bases, V lost 2 bases, and 6 bases had no gene match. Germline V gene data show CDR1 as KGHDR and CDR2 as SFDVKD. The CDR3 is made up of 16 amino acids. Here the CDR3 reads CATSDSTGTGGYEQYF. In DNA, the CDR3 is TGTGCCACCAGTGATTCCACCGGGACAGGGGGATACGAGCAGTACTTC.

This chain uses TRBV6-5 with TRBJ1-4; D perhaps matches TRBD1 (5 bases). The CDR3 is 15 amino acids. Germline CDR1 and CDR2: MNHEY and SVGAGI. Trimming pared 2 bases from V and 8 bases from J, leaving 15 bases between. CDR3 in amino acids: CASSYRGGLVEKLFF. The DNA of the CDR3 is TGTGCCAGCAGTTACCGGGGGGGTTTGGTCGAAAAACTGTTTTTT.

The gene calls are TRBV4-1 and TRBJ2-3; D possibly corresponds to TRBD2 (5 bases). The V and J ends lost 4 bases and 2 bases respectively, with 16 bases between them. CDR1 is MGHRA, CDR2 YSYEKL, per germline. The CDR3 runs 16 residues. The CDR3 is CASSLLPAELTDTQYF. The CDR3 DNA sequence: TGCGCCAGCAGCCTCCTCCCAGCGGAGCTCACAGATACGCAGTATTTT.

The chain carries TRBV4-1 and TRBJ2-7, with a possible D match to TRBD2 (6 bases). This CDR3 has 15 residues. Germline V gene data show CDR1 as MGHRA and CDR2 as YSYEKL. The V and J ends lost 4 bases and 2 bases respectively, with 15 bases between them. In DNA form, the CDR3 reads TGCGCCAGCAGCCTCGGAAGGGGCGGGGCCTACGAGCAGTACTTC. This sequence encodes CASSLGRGGAYEQYF.

This clone was counted only a few times. The chain combines TRBV9 with TRBJ2-5; possibly TRBD2 for D (6 bases). The V gene lost 2 bases and the J gene lost 5 bases, with 16 bases spanning the gap. In germline, CDR1 is SGDLS, CDR2 YYNGEE. The CDR3 has 15 amino acids. This CDR3 is CASSVSAVAGETQYF. The CDR3 region has the DNA TGTGCCAGCAGCGTTTCAGCGGTTGCGGGGGAGACCCAGTACTTC. Combining the CDR3 with reference TRBV9 and TRBJ2-5 gives the whole variable domain DSGVTQTPKHLITATGQRVTLRCSPRSGDLSVYWYQQSLDQGLQFLIQYYNGEERAKGNILERFSAQQFPDLHSELNLSSLELGDSALYFCASSVSAVAGETQYFGPGTRLLVL.

The chain carries TRBV11-2 and TRBJ1-1; weak D call: TRBD1 (6 bases). CDR3 length: 16 amino acids. The V gene lost 5 bases and the J gene lost 4 bases, with 20 bases spanning the gap. Germline V lookup: CDR1 SGHAT, CDR2 FQNNGV. CDR3 DNA: TGTGCCAGCAGCCCCCGGGGGGGGGCCGGGGGCACTGAAGCTTTCTTT. Amino acid sequence: CASSPRGGAGGTEAFF. The full variable domain, in which reference TRBV11-2 and TRBJ1-1 provide the parts outside the CDR3, is EAGVAQSPRYKIIEKRQSVAFWCNPISGHATLYWYQQILGQGPKLLIQFQNNGVVDDSQLPKDRFSAERLKGVDSTLKIQPAKLEDSAVYLCASSPRGGAGGTEAFFGQGTRLTVV.

J is TRBJ2-7 and V is TRBV28; 7 bases are shared with TRBD2. From germline, CDR1 is MDHEN and CDR2 SYDVKM. This CDR3 has 14 amino acids. Unmatched junction bases numbered 8, after V lost 4 bases and J lost 5 bases. CDR3 sequence: CASSSAGSEHEQYV. The CDR3 nucleotides read TGTGCCAGCAGTTCAGCGGGGTCCGAGCACGAGCAGTACGTC.

The chain recombines TRBV25-1 with TRBJ1-6; 8 bases are a match to TRBD1. This CDR3 contains 14 residues. V lost 6 bases, J lost 7 bases, and 5 bases stayed unmatched. The germline gives CDR1 MGHDK, CDR2 SYGVNS. The CDR3, as DNA: TGTGCCAGCAGGAGGGACAGGATGAATTCACCCCTCCACTTT. The encoded protein is CASRRDRMNSPLHF.

This rearrangement joins TRBV6-5 to TRBJ1-2, with TRBD1 identical over 8 bases. This CDR3 is 14 amino acids long. Germline V gene data show CDR1 as MNHEY and CDR2 as SVGAGI. Unmatched junction bases numbered 8, after V lost 7 bases and J lost 4 bases. The CDR3 reads CASTPGQGFYGYTF. CDR3 bases: TGTGCCAGCACCCCAGGACAGGGTTTCTATGGCTACACCTTC.

In DNA form, the CDR3 reads TGTGCCAGCAGCTTCACAGGGGGCTTTGTCAATGAGCAGTTCTTC. It translates to CASSFTGGFVNEQFF. J is TRBJ2-1 and V is TRBV11-2, with 9 bases lining up with TRBD1. Germline values: CDR1 SGHAT, CDR2 FQNNGV. The CDR3 consists of 15 residues. The junction had 6 bases not matched to a gene; V was cut back by 3 bases and J by 6 bases.

The CDR3 sequence: CSVQPGELYGYTF. The CDR3 DNA follows: TGCAGCGTTCAACCAGGGGAGCTCTATGGCTACACCTTC. This chain joins TRBV29-1 and TRBJ1-2, with D maybe TRBD1 (6 bases). Trimming pared 5 bases from V and 4 bases from J, leaving 14 bases between. Germline V lookup: CDR1 SQVTM, CDR2 ANQGSEA. The CDR3 extends over 13 amino acids.

The chain couples TRBV27 to TRBJ1-6; 8 positions agree with TRBD1. V lost 7 bases to trimming and J lost 6 bases; unmatched junction nucleotides: 5. The CDR3 runs to 14 residues. Germline CDR1 MNHEY, CDR2 SMNVEV (reference sequence). The CDR3 spells CASTDRGVNSPLHF. The CDR3 DNA reads TGTGCCAGCACCGACAGGGGCGTTAATTCACCCCTCCACTTT.